This paragraph reports one TCR beta chain. This entry belongs to a study of blood T cell repertoires in COVID-19. About the research overall: The origin of the acute and convalescent COVID-19 samples was the United States, Italy and Spain. PBMCs, B-cell-depleted T cells, or T cells were the source of the cDNA or gDNA that made up the material.

This CDR3 region has 15 residues. Germline CDR1 is MNHEY and CDR2 is SMNVEV (reference sequence). Trimming left V 2 bases short and J 3 bases short, with 10 bases between. Authors' analysis steps: Estimated nucleated cell counts came from reference gene primer amplification. Libraries were prepared by immunoSEQ multiplex PCR; TCRdb keeps only in-frame clonotypes and omits some of them. V, J and clone size derive from that table, while D and trimming were established from the DNA sequence. The repertoire holds roughly 150,000 clones, with about 84% as singletons. The study recruited people aged about 18 to 95 years across about two dozen US areas.

This sequence joins TRBV27 and TRBJ1-4; D is possibly TRBD1 (5 bases). Sequenced: PBMCs or T cells enriched from blood (not recorded which). The clonotype originates from a woman in her thirties or forties with acute COVID-19. CDR3 nucleotides: TGTGCCAGCAGTTTAGCGGGGCTTCCTAATGAAAAACTGTTTTTT. Protein product: CASSLAGLPNEKLFF.